Listed here are 29 T cell receptor beta chains from one sample, sequenced in a study of control samples from healthy donors and cancer patients (dated by TCRdb to 2020 to 2022). Libraries were prepared through the immunoSEQ multiplex PCR assay. The table was pulled from immuneACCESS by TCRdb, which kept in-frame rearrangements only. Such tables lose some clones; where checked, under half of the loss comes from unresolved V genes, and the rest has no known cause. The sample table lists about 100,000 clones, roughly nine tenths of them with a count of one. 15% to 20% of the sample belongs to the ten largest clones. The sample comprised blood. The receptors were gathered from a woman aged 50 to 60 in good health.

The rearrangement joins TRBV18 to TRBJ2-5, with no clear D. Germline lookup yields CDR1 KGHSH and CDR2 LQKENI. V dropped 6 bases and J dropped 7 bases, with 21 bases sitting between them. The CDR3 is 15 residues long. CDR3 DNA: TGTGCCAGCTCCCTCACCCACGTATCCATGGGGACCCAGTACTTC. This codes for CASSLTHVSMGTQYF.

J is TRBJ2-1 and V is TRBV4-3; D gene unclear. Per germline, CDR1 LGHNA and CDR2 YSLEER. Trimming took off 0 bases at V and 6 bases at J, with 0 bases between the two ends. CDR3 length: 11 residues. The CDR3 spells CASSQDNEQFF. The DNA of the CDR3 is TGCGCCAGCAGCCAAGACAATGAGCAGTTCTTC.

The V gene is TRBV7-9, the J gene TRBJ2-7; a possible D gene is TRBD1 (6 bases). V was shortened by 2 bases and J by 0 bases, with 11 bases between the two germline ends. This CDR3 contains 15 residues. Germline values: CDR1 SEHNR, CDR2 FQNEAQ (reference sequence). CDR3 in DNA: TGTGCCAGCAGCTTAACCCAACAGGGCTCCTACGAGCAGTACTTC. Translating gives CASSLTQQGSYEQYF.

This clone appeared a few times. This sequence joins TRBV30 and TRBJ1-1; D gene ambiguous. Trimming stripped 6 bases from V and 5 bases from J, with 19 bases between. Germline CDR1 GTSNPN, CDR2 SVGIG (reference sequence). This CDR3 spans 14 amino acids. The CDR3 region has the DNA TGTGCCTGCGACAAAGACACATCGGGGACTGAAGCTTTCTTT. Protein sequence: CACDKDTSGTEAFF.

This clone showed up just once. This chain uses TRBV7-3 with TRBJ2-5, with 9 nucleotides matching TRBD2. The CDR3 totals 16 residues. V shed 5 bases and J 0 bases; nucleotides not matched to a gene: 7. The germline CDR1 and CDR2 sequences are SGHTA and FQGTGA. The CDR3 DNA is TGTGCCAGCAGCCTTGGAGCGGGGGGCCACCAAGAGACCCAGTACTTC. Encoded protein: CASSLGAGGHQETQYF.

The chain has TRBV4-1 and TRBJ1-5; 9 nucleotides match TRBD1. Unmatched junction bases numbered 9, after V lost 3 bases and J lost 6 bases. The CDR3 is made up of 16 amino acids. Germline V gene sequence: CDR1 MGHRA, CDR2 YSYEKL. The CDR3 region has the DNA TGCGCCAGCAGCCACCAGGACAGGGGAGTCACTCAGCCCCAGCATTTT. Its translation: CASSHQDRGVTQPQHF.

In this sample, this clone turned up once. The chain is built from TRBV15 and TRBJ1-4; unclear D gene. V was trimmed by 3 bases and J by 8 bases, leaving 10 bases between them. Germline V gene lookup returns CDR1 LNHNV and CDR2 YYDKDF (reference sequence). CDR3 length: 13 residues. This chain's CDR3 is CATSRGLEEKLFF. As DNA, the CDR3 is TGTGCCACCAGCAGGGGCCTGGAGGAAAAACTGTTTTTT.

This clone was picked up one time. V and J are TRBV18 and TRBJ1-1; TRBD1 might be the D (5 bases). Germline V gene data show CDR1 as KGHSH and CDR2 as LQKENI. This CDR3 is 14 amino acids long. Deletions cut 5 bases from V and 7 bases from J, with 17 bases between. The CDR3 coding sequence is TGTGCCAGCTCAATATCGACAGAGAGGTATGAAGCTTTCTTT. This codes for CASSISTERYEAFF.

This sequence joins TRBV5-1 and TRBJ2-7; D is uncertain. The CDR3 has 11 amino acids. The germline V gene has CDR1 SGHRS and CDR2 YFSETQ. The V and J ends lost 3 bases and 7 bases respectively, with 8 bases between them. The CDR3 sequence: CASSSLWEQYF. CDR3 in DNA: TGCGCCAGCAGCTCCCTCTGGGAGCAGTACTTC.

This clone was seen once. V and J are TRBV24-1 and TRBJ1-2, with D hard to call. This CDR3 has 14 residues. CDR1 is KGHDR, CDR2 SFDVKD, per germline. With 1 base removed from V and 8 bases from J, the gap between germline ends came to 13 bases. As DNA, the CDR3 is TGTGCCACCAGTGATTTTGACGGCAAACGGGGCTACACCTTC. Translating it yields CATSDFDGKRGYTF.

The chain is built from TRBV18 and TRBJ1-4, with unresolved D. The V gene's germline CDR1 is KGHSH and CDR2 LQKENI. The germline V and J ends were trimmed by 5 bases and 5 bases, with 9 bases remaining between them. CDR3 length equals 13 residues. CDR3 nucleotide sequence: TGTGCCAGCTCAGGGTCGGAGAATGAAAAACTGTTTTTT. Translated, it gives CASSGSENEKLFF. Variable domain in full (rest from reference TRBV18 and TRBJ1-4): NAGVMQNPRHLVRRRGQEARLRCSPMKGHSHVYWYRQLPEEGLKFMVYLQKENIIDESGMPKERFSAEFPKEGPSILRIQQVVRGDSAAYFCASSGSENEKLFFGSGTQLSVL.

The V gene is TRBV27, the J gene TRBJ2-7; D possibly corresponds to TRBD2 (5 bases). This CDR3 is built from 13 residues. Per germline, CDR1 MNHEY and CDR2 SMNVEV (reference sequence). V lost 0 bases and J 5 bases, leaving 8 bases between the germline ends. CDR3 nucleotide sequence: TGTGCCAGCAGTTTATCTTTGAGGGACGAGCAGTACGTC. As protein: CASSLSLRDEQYV.

To note about this clone: A read error may account for a junction end that differs from germline. The chain couples TRBV27 to TRBJ2-7, with a tentative D call TRBD2 (5 bases). CDR1 MNHEY and CDR2 SMNVEV come from the germline V gene (reference sequence). The CDR3 is 13 amino acids. The CDR3 is CASGLRVNYEQYF. The CDR3 DNA follows: TGTGCCAGCGGTTTGCGGGTGAACTACGAGCAGTACTTC.

CDR3 in DNA: TGCAGTGCTAGTACCGGGACAGGGACCTTGAACACTGAAGCTTTCTTT. Translating gives CSASTGTGTLNTEAFF. The chain combines TRBV20-1 with TRBJ1-1; 9 positions match TRBD1. The CDR3 extends over 16 amino acids. J was trimmed by 0 bases and V by 3 bases; bases with no gene match: 8. CDR1 and CDR2 (germline): DFQATT, SNEGSKA (reference sequence).

This clone was detected a few times. The chain carries TRBV7-9 and TRBJ2-7; no firm D call. Germline CDR1 SEHNR, CDR2 FQNEAQ (reference sequence). The CDR3 totals 13 residues. The V and J ends lost 4 bases and 5 bases respectively, with 12 bases between them. The DNA for the CDR3 is TGTGCCAGCAGCTATGAGGTTCCCAACGAGCAGTACTTC. Translation: CASSYEVPNEQYF.

CDR3 nucleotide sequence: TGTGCCAGCAGTCTCAGGGGTCTCGGCACCGGGGAGCTGTTTTTT. Amino acid sequence: CASSLRGLGTGELFF. V and J are TRBV27 and TRBJ2-2, with D possibly being TRBD1 (6 bases). The germline gives CDR1 MNHEY, CDR2 SMNVEV (reference sequence). V lost 5 bases and J 4 bases, leaving 14 bases between the germline ends. CDR3 length: 15 residues.

The rearrangement links TRBV6-4 to TRBJ1-5; D is uncertain. Trimming took off 3 bases at V and 6 bases at J, with 9 bases between the two ends. The germline V gene has CDR1 MRHNA and CDR2 SNTAGT. This CDR3 has 13 residues. For the CDR3, the DNA is TGTGCCAGCAGTGAGAGGCCAGGTCAGCCCCAGCATTTT. This sequence encodes CASSERPGQPQHF.

The J gene is TRBJ2-1, the V gene TRBV18; 8 nucleotides match TRBD1. The V gene end was trimmed by 1 base and the J gene end by 8 bases; junction bases not matched to a gene: 4. CDR3 length: 14 amino acids. Germline CDR1 reads KGHSH; CDR2 reads LQKENI. CDR3 loop: CASSPRTGKDEQFF. CDR3 sequence (DNA): TGTGCCAGCTCACCACGGACAGGGAAAGATGAGCAGTTCTTC.

CDR3 DNA sequence: TGTGCCAGCAGGACCATAACTAGCGGGAGTGGCGGGGAGCTGTTTTTT. Its protein product is CASRTITSGSGGELFF. The chain recombines TRBV5-5 with TRBJ2-2; 11 bases fit TRBD2. V lost 5 bases to trimming and J lost 7 bases; unmatched junction nucleotides: 10. This CDR3 spans 16 amino acids. Germline CDR1 reads SGHKS; CDR2 reads YYEKEE (reference sequence).

This chain uses TRBV6-5 with TRBJ1-1, with D perhaps TRBD1 (5 bases). The CDR3 covers 14 residues. V lost 7 bases and J lost 5, with 17 bases in between. Germline V lookup: CDR1 MNHEY, CDR2 SVGAGI. In nucleotides, the CDR3 is TGTGCCAGCATAACCCGGGGCTCGAGAACTGAAGCTTTCTTT. Its translation: CASITRGSRTEAFF.

V usage is TRBV27 and J usage is TRBJ1-5; D possibly corresponds to TRBD1 (5 bases). Trimming shortened V by 2 bases and J by 7 bases, and 18 bases separated the two germline ends. CDR3 length: 16 amino acids. The germline gives CDR1 MNHEY, CDR2 SMNVEV (reference sequence). CDR3 nucleotide sequence: TGTGCCAGCAGTTTAAAGTTTCCAGGGTCGGGGCAGCCCCAGCATTTT. Amino acids: CASSLKFPGSGQPQHF.

The chain couples TRBV5-6 to TRBJ2-2, with D possibly TRBD2 on 8 matching bases. Germline V lookup: CDR1 SGHDT, CDR2 YYEEEE. This CDR3 has 18 residues. Trimming shortened V by 4 bases and J by 5 bases, and 24 bases separated the two germline ends. In DNA form, the CDR3 reads TGTGCCAGCAGCGACGGGACAGTTGGCGGGGGGTGGACCGGGGAGCTGTTTTTT. Translating gives CASSDGTVGGGWTGELFF.

V is TRBV14 and J is TRBJ2-5; TRBD2 matches at 11 bases. Germline CDR1 SGHDN, CDR2 FVKESK. The CDR3 consists of 14 residues. V gave up 5 bases and J gave up 7 bases; unmatched junction bases: 6. CDR3: CASSAGLAVGTQYF. For the CDR3, the DNA is TGTGCCAGCAGCGCGGGACTAGCGGTTGGGACCCAGTACTTC.

The CDR3 sequence: CASSNRGMNTEAFF. The CDR3 DNA reads TGCGCCAGCAGCAACAGGGGTATGAACACTGAAGCTTTCTTT. The chain links TRBV5-1 to TRBJ1-1, with 7 bases fitting TRBD1. J lost 0 bases, V lost 4 bases, and 3 bases had no gene match. Germline loops: CDR1 SGHRS, CDR2 YFSETQ. This CDR3 comprises 14 residues.

The CDR3, as DNA: TGTGCCAGCACCCTTTACGAAGGCGGGGAGCTGTTTTTT. Protein sequence: CASTLYEGGELFF. V is TRBV2 and J is TRBJ2-2; D is unclear. The CDR3 has 13 amino acids. Trimming shortened V by 7 bases and J by 7 bases, and 13 bases separated the two germline ends. Germline values: CDR1 SNHLY, CDR2 FYNNEI. Full variable domain (outside the CDR3, taken from reference TRBV2 and TRBJ2-2): EPEVTQTPSHQVTQMGQEVILRCVPISNHLYFYWYRQILGQKVEFLVSFYNNEISEKSEIFDDQFSVERPDGSNFTLKIRSTKLEDSAMYFCASTLYEGGELFFGEGSRLTVL.

The J gene is TRBJ1-1, the V gene TRBV7-8, with D possibly being TRBD1 (6 bases). With 5 bases removed from V and 1 base from J, the gap between germline ends came to 8 bases. Germline CDR1 and CDR2: SGHVS and FQNEAQ. CDR3 length: 13 amino acids. CDR3 region: CASSRGANTEAFF. CDR3 in DNA: TGTGCCAGCAGCCGGGGGGCGAACACTGAAGCTTTCTTT.

This rearrangement joins TRBV7-2 to TRBJ2-3, with D possibly being TRBD1 or TRBD2 (5 bases each). The germline gives CDR1 SGHTA, CDR2 FQGNSA. V lost 4 bases and J 0 bases, leaving 14 bases between the germline ends. The CDR3 spans 16 residues. CDR3 nucleotides: TGTGCCAGCAGCTCCCGGGACGGTAGGAGCACAGATACGCAGTATTTT. Translation gives CASSSRDGRSTDTQYF.

V usage is TRBV7-3 and J usage is TRBJ2-3; D is unclear. Trimming cost V 1 base and J 3 bases, with 5 bases left between them. The CDR3 sequence is 13 residues long. Germline V CDR1 and CDR2: SGHTA, FQGTGA. DNA of the CDR3: TGTGCCAGCAGCTTAAAACGTACAGATACGCAGTATTTT. It is translated as CASSLKRTDTQYF.

The chain employs TRBV29-1 and TRBJ1-1; a possible D gene is TRBD1 (6 bases). The CDR3 has 13 amino acids. Trimming shortened V by 4 bases and J by 4 bases, and 13 bases separated the two germline ends. CDR1 and CDR2 (germline): SQVTM, ANQGSEA. CDR3 in amino acids: CSVARGGGTEAFF. CDR3 DNA: TGCAGCGTTGCTAGGGGGGGAGGCACTGAAGCTTTCTTT.